At least ten counts were recorded for the clone carrying this TCR beta chain. The CDR3 is made up of 16 amino acids. V shed 0 bases, J shed 0 bases, and the junction held 5 bases outside the gene matches. Germline lookup yields CDR1 DFQATT and CDR2 SNEGSKA (reference sequence). MiXCR, applied by TCRdb to the 5' RACE reads, yields one record per CDR3 protein. The table lists about 55,000 distinct CDR3 sequences, around 3.6% of them singletons, with around 1.5% in the top ten. The sample is drawn from a study of neurological immune-mediated disorders. This chain joins TRBV20-1 and TRBJ2-7, with 10 bases identical to TRBD2. Source material: PBMCs. The receptor was isolated from a man aged 25 to 40 with multiple sclerosis. CDR3 bases: TGCAGTGCTAGAGATGAGCTAGCGGGGGACTCCTACGAGCAGTACTTC. Translation: CSARDELAGDSYEQYF.